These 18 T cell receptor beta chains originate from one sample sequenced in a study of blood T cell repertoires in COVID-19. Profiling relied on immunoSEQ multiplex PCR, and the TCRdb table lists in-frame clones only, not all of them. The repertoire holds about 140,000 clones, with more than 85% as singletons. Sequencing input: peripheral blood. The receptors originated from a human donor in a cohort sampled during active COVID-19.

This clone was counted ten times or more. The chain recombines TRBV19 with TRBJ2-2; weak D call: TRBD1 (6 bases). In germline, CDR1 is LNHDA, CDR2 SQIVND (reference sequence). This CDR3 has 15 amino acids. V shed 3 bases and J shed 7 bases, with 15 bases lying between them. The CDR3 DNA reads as TGTGCCAGTAGTATGAGTGGGCAGGGGAGCGGGGAGCTGTTTTTT. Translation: CASSMSGQGSGELFF.

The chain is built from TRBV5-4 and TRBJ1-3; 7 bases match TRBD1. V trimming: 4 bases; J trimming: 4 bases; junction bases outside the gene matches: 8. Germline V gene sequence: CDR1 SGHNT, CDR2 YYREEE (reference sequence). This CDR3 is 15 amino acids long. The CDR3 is CASSRQGVTGNTIYF. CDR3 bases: TGTGCCAGCAGCCGCCAGGGGGTGACGGGAAACACCATATATTTT.

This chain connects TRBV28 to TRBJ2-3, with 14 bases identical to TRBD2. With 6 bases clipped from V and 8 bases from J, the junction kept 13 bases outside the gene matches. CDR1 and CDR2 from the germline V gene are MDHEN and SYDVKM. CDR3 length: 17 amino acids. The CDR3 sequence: CASRTTGTSGSAATQYF. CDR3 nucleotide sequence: TGTGCCAGCAGAACCACCGGGACTAGCGGGAGTGCAGCTACGCAGTATTTT.

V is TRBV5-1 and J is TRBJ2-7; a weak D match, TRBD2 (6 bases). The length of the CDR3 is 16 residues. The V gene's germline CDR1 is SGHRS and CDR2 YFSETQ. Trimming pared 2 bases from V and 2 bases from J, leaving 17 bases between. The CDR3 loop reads CASSFTAAEGPYEQYF. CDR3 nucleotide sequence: TGCGCCAGCAGCTTTACTGCCGCGGAGGGGCCCTACGAGCAGTACTTC.

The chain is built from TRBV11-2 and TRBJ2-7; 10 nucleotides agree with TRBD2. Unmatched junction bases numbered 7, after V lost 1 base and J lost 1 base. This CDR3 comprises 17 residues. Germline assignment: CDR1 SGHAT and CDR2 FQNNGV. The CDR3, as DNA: TGTGCCAGCAGCTTAGGCGTTGGAGCGGGGGGGTCCTACGAGCAGTACTTC. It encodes CASSLGVGAGGSYEQYF.

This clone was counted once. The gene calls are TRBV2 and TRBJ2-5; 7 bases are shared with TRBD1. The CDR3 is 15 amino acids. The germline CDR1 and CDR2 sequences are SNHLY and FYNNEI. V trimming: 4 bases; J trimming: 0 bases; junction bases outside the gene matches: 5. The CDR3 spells CASSVSRGYQETQYF. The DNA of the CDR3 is TGTGCCAGCAGTGTGTCCAGGGGGTACCAAGAGACCCAGTACTTC.

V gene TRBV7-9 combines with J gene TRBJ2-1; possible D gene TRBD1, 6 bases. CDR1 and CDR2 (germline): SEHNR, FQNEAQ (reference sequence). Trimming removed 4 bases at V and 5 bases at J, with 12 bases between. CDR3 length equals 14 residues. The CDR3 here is CASSSPRGNNEQFF. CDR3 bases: TGTGCCAGCAGCTCGCCCAGGGGAAACAATGAGCAGTTCTTC.

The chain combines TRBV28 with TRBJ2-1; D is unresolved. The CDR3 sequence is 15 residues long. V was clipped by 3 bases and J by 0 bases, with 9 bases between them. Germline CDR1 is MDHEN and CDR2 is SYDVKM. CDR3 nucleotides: TGTGCCAGCAGTTTTGGCGGCAGCTCCTACAATGAGCAGTTCTTC. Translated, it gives CASSFGGSSYNEQFF.

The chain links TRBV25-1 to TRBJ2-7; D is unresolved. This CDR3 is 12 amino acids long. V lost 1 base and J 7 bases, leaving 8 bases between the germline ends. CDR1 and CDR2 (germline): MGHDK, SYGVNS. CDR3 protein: CASSEWVGEQYF. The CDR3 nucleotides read TGTGCCAGCAGTGAATGGGTCGGGGAGCAGTACTTC.

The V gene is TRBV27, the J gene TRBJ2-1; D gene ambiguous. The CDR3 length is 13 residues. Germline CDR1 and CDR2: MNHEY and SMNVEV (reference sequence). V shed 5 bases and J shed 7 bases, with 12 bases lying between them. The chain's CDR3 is CASSTRAWNEQFF. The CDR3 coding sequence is TGTGCCAGCAGTACTCGAGCCTGGAATGAGCAGTTCTTC.

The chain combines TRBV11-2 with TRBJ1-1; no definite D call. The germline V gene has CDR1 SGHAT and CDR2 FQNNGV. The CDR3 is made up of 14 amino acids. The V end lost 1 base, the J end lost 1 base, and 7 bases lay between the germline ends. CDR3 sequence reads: CASSLVRGNTEAFF. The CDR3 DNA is TGTGCCAGCAGCTTAGTTCGGGGGAACACTGAAGCTTTCTTT.

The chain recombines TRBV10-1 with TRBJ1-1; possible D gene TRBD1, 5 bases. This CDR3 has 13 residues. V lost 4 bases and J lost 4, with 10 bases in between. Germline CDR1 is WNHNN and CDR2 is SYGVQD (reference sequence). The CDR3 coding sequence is TGCGCCAGCAGTGTGGGCAGGGCCACTGAAGCTTTCTTT. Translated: CASSVGRATEAFF.

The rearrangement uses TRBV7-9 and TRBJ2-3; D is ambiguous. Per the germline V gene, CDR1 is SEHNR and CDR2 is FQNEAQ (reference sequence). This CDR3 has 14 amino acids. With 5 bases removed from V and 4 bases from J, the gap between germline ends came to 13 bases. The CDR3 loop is CASSHRARSDTQYF. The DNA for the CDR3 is TGTGCCAGCAGCCATCGCGCTAGATCAGATACGCAGTATTTT.

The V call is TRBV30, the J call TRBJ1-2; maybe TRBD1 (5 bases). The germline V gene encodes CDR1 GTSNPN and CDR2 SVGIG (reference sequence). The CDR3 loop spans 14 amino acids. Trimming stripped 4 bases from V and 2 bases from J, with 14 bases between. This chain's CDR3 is CAWTRGGANYGYTF. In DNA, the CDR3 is TGTGCCTGGACCCGGGGAGGGGCAAACTATGGCTACACCTTC.

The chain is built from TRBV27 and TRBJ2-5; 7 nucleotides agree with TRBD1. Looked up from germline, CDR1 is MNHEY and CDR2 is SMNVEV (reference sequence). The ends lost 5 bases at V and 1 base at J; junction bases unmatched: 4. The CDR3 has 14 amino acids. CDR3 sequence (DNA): TGTGCCAGCAGTAGCCGGGACAGCCAAGAGACCCAGTACTTC. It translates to CASSSRDSQETQYF.

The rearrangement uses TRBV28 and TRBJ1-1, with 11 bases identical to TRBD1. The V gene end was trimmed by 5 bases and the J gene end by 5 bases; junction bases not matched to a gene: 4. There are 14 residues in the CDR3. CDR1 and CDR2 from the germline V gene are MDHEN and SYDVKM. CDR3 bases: TGTGCCAGCAGTGCGGACAGGGGGCGAACTGAAGCTTTCTTT. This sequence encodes CASSADRGRTEAFF.

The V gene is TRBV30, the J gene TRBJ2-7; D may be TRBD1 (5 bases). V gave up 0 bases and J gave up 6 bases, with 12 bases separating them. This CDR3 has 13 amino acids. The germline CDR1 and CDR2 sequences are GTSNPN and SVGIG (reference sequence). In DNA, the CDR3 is TGTGCCTGGAGTGTACAGGCAGGGCTCGAGCAGTACTTC. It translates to CAWSVQAGLEQYF. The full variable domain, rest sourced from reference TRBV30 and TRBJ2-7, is SQTIHQWPATLVQPVGSPLSLECTVEGTSNPNLYWYRQAAGRGLQLLFYSVGIGQISSEVPQNLSASRPQDRQFILSSKKLLLSDSGFYLCAWSVQAGLEQYFGPGTRLTVT.

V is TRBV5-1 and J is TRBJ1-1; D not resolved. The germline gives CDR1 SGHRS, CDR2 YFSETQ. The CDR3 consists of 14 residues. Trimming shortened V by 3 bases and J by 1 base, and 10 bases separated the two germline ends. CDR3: CASSSRRGNTEAFF. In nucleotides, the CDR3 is TGCGCCAGCAGCTCCCGTCGGGGGAACACTGAAGCTTTCTTT.